The sequence of this TCR beta chain was determined in a study of blood T cells in healthy people across ages. Per the germline V gene, CDR1 is ENHRY and CDR2 is SYGVKD. The CDR3 sequence is 11 residues long. Only a few counts were recorded for this clonotype. No antigen is known for it. The junction departs from the called germline gene at one end, perhaps through a read error. Sample-barcoded 5' priming and a J-beta primer mix drove a second PCR of roughly 7 to 11 cycles. TCRdb re-derived calls from the 5' RACE reads in MiXCR, one entry per CDR3 protein. The sample lists about 1.1 million distinct CDR3 sequences, roughly two fifths seen once, with roughly 13% in the top ten. Samples had at least 7 million PBMCs isolated from them. Study-wide results and limits: Strong correlation was found linking TCR beta diversity to naive T cell percentage.

The sequenced sample was blood. This clonotype was obtained from a man between 18 and 29 years old in good health. J is TRBJ1-1 and V is TRBV10-3, with a tentative D call TRBD1 (5 bases). This CDR3 is CAIRDNTEAFF. CDR3 nucleotide sequence: TGTGCCATCAGGGACAACACTGAGGCTTTCTTT.